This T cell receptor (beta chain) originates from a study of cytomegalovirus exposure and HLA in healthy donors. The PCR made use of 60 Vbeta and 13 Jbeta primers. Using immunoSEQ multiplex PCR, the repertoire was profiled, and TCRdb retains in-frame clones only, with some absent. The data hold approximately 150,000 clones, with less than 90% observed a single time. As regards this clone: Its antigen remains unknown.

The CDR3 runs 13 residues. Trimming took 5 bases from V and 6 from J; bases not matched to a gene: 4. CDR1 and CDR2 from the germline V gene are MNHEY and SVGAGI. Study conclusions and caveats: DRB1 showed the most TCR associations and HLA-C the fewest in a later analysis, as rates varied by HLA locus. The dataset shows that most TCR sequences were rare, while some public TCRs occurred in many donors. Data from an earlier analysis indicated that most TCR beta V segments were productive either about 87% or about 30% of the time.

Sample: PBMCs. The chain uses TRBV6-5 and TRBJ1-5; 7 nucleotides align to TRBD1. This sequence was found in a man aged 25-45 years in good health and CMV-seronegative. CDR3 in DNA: TGTGCCAGCAGTCCCGACAGGGTTCAGCCCCAGCATTTT. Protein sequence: CASSPDRVQPQHF.